This entry features one TCR beta chain sequence. Its target is unknown. In the same sample, other DNA sequences code for this CDR3. All patients were mismatch repair deficient, assessed by either PCR or immunohistochemistry. A few pembrolizumab responders had their TCRs sequenced. The CDR3 consists of 14 residues. Germline trimming cut 0 bases from V and 1 base from J; bases unmatched to any gene: 0. Germline V gene sequence: CDR1 MNHEY, CDR2 SVGAGI. This sample stems from a study of PD-1 blockade in mismatch repair-deficient tumors. Study-wide context: Patients had around twelve mismatch repair-deficient cancer types, all previously treated and progressing. Study conclusions and caveats: After pembrolizumab, tumor-resident clones rose rapidly, then generally contracted before radiologic responses.

Repertoires were generated with immunoSEQ multiplex PCR, while TCRdb's copy carries only in-frame clones and drops some. The sample has some 130,000 clones, 88% seen once. The sample here was peripheral blood, taken approximately 70 weeks after starting pembrolizumab. This sequence originates from an adult with mismatch repair-deficient cancer. The chain recombines TRBV6-5 with TRBJ2-7; 7 bases are a match to TRBD2. CDR3 loop: CASSYSGGSYEQYF. The DNA of the CDR3 is TGTGCCAGCAGTTACTCGGGGGGGTCCTACGAGCAGTACTTC.